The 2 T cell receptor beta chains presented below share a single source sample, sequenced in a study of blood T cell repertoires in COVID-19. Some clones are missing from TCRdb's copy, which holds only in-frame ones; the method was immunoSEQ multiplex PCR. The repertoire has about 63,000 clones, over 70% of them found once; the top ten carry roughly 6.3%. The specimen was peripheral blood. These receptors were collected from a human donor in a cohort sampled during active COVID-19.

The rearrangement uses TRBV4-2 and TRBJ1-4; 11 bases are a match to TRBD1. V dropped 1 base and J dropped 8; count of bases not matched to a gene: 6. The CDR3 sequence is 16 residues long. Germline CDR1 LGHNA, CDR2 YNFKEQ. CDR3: CASSQGPGQGGEKLFF. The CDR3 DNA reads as TGTGCCAGCAGCCAAGGGCCGGGACAGGGGGGGGAAAAACTGTTTTTT.

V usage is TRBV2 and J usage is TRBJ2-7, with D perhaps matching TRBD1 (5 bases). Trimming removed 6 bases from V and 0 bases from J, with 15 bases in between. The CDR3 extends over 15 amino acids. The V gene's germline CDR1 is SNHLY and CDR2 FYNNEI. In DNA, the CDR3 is TGTGCCAGCAGGTTTCGGACATTAGTCTCCTACGAGCAGTACTTC. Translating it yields CASRFRTLVSYEQYF.